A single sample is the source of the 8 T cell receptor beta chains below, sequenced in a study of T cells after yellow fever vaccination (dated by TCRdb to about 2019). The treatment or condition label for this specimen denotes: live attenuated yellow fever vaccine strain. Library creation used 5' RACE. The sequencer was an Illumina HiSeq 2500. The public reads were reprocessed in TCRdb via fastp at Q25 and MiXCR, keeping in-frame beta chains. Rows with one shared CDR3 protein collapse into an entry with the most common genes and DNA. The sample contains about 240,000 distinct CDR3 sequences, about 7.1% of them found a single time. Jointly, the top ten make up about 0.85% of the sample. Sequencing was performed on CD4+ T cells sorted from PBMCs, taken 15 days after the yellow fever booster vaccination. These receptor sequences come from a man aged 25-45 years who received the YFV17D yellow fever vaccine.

The CDR3 sequence is CASSGRTLKYF. The CDR3 bases are TGTGCCAGTAGCGGGAGGACCTTAAAGTACTTC. The chain uses TRBV19 and TRBJ2-7; 7 bases are shared with TRBD2. This CDR3 region has 11 residues. Germline V lookup: CDR1 LNHDA, CDR2 SQIVND (reference sequence). The J segment lost 11 bases and the V segment lost 6 bases, leaving 7 bases of the junction unmatched.

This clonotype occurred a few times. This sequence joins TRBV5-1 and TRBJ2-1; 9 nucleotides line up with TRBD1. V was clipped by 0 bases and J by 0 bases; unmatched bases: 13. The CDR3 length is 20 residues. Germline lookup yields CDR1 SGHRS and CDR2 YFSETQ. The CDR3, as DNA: TGCGCCAGCAGCTTGGCCTACAGGGGGCGCGGTCCGCGCTCCTACAATGAGCAGTTCTTC. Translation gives CASSLAYRGRGPRSYNEQFF.

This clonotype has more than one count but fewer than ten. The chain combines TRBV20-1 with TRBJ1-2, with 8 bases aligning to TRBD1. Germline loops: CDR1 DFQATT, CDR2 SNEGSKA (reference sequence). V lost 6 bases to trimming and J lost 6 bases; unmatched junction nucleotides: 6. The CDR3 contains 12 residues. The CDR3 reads CSANQGADGYTF. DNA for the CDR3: TGCAGTGCGAACCAGGGGGCTGATGGCTACACCTTC.

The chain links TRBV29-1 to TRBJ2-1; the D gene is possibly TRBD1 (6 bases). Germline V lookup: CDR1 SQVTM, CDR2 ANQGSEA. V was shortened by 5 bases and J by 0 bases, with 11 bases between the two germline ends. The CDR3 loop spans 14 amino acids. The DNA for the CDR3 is TGCAGCGTTTGGGGGCCCAGCTCCTACAATGAGCAGTTCTTC. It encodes CSVWGPSSYNEQFF.

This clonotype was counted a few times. The CDR3 is CASRTGGLNEQFF. The CDR3 nucleotides read TGTGCCAGCAGGACAGGGGGTTTGAATGAGCAGTTCTTC. The V gene is TRBV12-3 or TRBV12-4, the J gene TRBJ2-1, with 9 bases matching TRBD1. Losses at the gene ends were 6 bases for V and 7 bases for J; bases not matched to a gene: 4. The CDR3 has 13 residues.

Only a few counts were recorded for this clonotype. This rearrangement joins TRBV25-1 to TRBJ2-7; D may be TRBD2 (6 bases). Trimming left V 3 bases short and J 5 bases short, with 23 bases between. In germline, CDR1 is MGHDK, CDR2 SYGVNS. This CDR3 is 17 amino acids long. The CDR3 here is CASSDLVESGRGDEQYF. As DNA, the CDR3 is TGTGCCAGCAGTGACCTCGTTGAGTCCGGGAGAGGGGACGAGCAGTACTTC.

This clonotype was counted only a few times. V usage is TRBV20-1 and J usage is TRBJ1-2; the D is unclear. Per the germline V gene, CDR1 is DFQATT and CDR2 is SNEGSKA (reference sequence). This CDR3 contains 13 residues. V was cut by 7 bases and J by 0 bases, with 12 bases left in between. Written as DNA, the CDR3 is TGCAGTGTGTCGCTTCAACCTAACTATGGCTACACCTTC. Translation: CSVSLQPNYGYTF.

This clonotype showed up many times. In DNA, the CDR3 is TGTGCCAGCTCACCGAGGGTTGAATTAACTGAAGCTTTCTTT. It translates to CASSPRVELTEAFF. The chain links TRBV18 to TRBJ1-1; D remains unclear. CDR1 and CDR2 from the germline V gene are KGHSH and LQKENI. This CDR3 comprises 14 residues. V lost 3 bases and J lost 5, with 13 bases in between.